This T cell receptor (beta chain) was sequenced for a study of OX40 agonist ivuxolimab in advanced cancers. Across the whole study: Ivuxolimab, an antibody acting as an agonist of OX40 (CD134), was used to treat patients. General study findings and limits: There were also nonresponders showing low normalized T-cell clonal expansion.

There are 13 residues in the CDR3. The V and J ends lost 0 bases and 6 bases respectively, with 12 bases between them. Germline values: CDR1 GTSNPN, CDR2 SVGIG (reference sequence). Sequencing was performed with immunoSEQ multiplex PCR; in TCRdb, only in-frame clones are kept and a portion is missing. The table shows about 46,000 clones, with roughly 86% occurring only once. As regards this clone: The antigen is undetermined.

The input for sequencing was CD4+ or CD8+ T cells sorted from blood, taken in a trial of the OX40 agonist ivuxolimab. The source is an adult with an advanced solid tumor such as melanoma, head and neck, liver or kidney cancer. The gene calls are TRBV30 and TRBJ2-7; D not resolved. The CDR3 DNA reads TGTGCCTGGAGTGTCTCCTCCCCGGCCGAGCAGTACTTC. It translates to CAWSVSSPAEQYF.